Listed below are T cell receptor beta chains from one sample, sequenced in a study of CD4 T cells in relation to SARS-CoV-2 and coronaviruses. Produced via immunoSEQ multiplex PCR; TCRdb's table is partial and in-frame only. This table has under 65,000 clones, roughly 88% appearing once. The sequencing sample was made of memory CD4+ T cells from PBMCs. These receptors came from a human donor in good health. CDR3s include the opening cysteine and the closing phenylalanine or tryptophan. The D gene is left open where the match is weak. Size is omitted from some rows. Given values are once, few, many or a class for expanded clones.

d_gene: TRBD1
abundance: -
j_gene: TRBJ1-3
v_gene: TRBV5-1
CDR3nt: TGCGCCAGCAGGACAGGGGGCATTGCCGGAAACACCATATATTTT
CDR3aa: CASRTGGIAGNTIYF

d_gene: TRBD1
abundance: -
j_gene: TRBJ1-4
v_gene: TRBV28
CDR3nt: TGTGCCAGCAGTTTCCGGCCCGGGACAGGGTGGGAGGAAAAACTGTTTTTT
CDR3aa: CASSFRPGTGWEEKLFF

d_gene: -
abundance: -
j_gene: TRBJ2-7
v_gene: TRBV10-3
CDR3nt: TGTGCCATCAGTGAGGCCCCTTCGCCGGACCGGGACACCAACGAGCAGTACTTC
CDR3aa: CAISEAPSPDRDTNEQYF

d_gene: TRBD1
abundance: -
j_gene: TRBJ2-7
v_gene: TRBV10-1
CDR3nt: TGCGCCAGCAGGGGACAGGGGTTATCCGAGCAGTACTTC
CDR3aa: CASRGQGLSEQYF

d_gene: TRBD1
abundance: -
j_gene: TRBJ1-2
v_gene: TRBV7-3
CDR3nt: TGTGCCAGCAGCCCGGACAGGAACTATGGCTACACCTTC
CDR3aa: CASSPDRNYGYTF

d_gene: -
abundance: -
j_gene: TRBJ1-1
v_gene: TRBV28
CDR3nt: TGTGCCAGCAGTTTAAGTACAGGGAGGGAAGTCACTGAAGCTTTCTTT
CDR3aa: CASSLSTGREVTEAFF

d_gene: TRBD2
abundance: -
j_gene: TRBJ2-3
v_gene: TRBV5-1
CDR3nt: TGCGCCAGCAGCTTGGCCCGGACTAGCGGGAGGGCCCTAAGCACAGATACGCAGTATTTT
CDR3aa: CASSLARTSGRALSTDTQYF

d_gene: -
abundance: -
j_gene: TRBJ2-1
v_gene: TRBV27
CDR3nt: TGTGCCAGCAGTCCAGGGGGGTTACGGTACAATGAGCAGTTCTTC
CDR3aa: CASSPGGLRYNEQFF

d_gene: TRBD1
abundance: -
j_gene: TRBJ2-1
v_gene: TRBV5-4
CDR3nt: TGTGCCAGCAGCCCTCGGGACAGGGTCTACAATGAGCAGTTCTTC
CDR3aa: CASSPRDRVYNEQFF

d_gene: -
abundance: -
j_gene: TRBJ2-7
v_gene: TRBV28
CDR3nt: TGTGCCAGCAGTCCCCCCAGGGGCCTCTCCTACGAGCAGTACTTC
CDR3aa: CASSPPRGLSYEQYF

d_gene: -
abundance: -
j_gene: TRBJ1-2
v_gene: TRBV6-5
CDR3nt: TGTGCCAGCAGTCATTCTACAGGCGGAGTCTATGGCTACACCTTC
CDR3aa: CASSHSTGGVYGYTF

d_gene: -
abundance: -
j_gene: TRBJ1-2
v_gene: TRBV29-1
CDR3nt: TGCAGCGTTGACCCGAGGTTGGACAGCAACCCTCACTATGGCTACACCTTC
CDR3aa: CSVDPRLDSNPHYGYTF

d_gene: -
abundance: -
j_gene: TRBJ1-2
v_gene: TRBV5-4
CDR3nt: TGTGCCAGCAGCTTGGAGGCCGGCAGTAACTATGGCTACACCTTC
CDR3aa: CASSLEAGSNYGYTF

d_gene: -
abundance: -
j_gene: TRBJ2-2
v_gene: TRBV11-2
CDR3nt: TGTGCCAGCAGATATACACAGTACACCGGGGAGCTGTTTTTT
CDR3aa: CASRYTQYTGELFF

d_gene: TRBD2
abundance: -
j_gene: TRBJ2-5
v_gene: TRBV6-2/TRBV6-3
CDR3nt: TGTGCCAGCAGTCCGTGGGACAGACTAGCGGGAGGGCCCGAGACCCAGTACTTC
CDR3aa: CASSPWDRLAGGPETQYF

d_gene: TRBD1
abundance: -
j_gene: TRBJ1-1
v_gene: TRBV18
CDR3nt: TGTGCCAGCTCCAGGACAGGGACGATGAACACTGAAGCTTTCTTT
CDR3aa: CASSRTGTMNTEAFF

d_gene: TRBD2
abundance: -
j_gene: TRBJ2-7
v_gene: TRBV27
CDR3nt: TGTGCCAGCAGTGAAAAGGGACTAGCGGGAGGGCCTGTCGAGCAGTACTTC
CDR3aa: CASSEKGLAGGPVEQYF

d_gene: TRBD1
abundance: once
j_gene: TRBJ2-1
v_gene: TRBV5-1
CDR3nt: TGCGCCAGCAGGACAGGGATGGTCTCCTACAATGAGCAGTTCTTC
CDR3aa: CASRTGMVSYNEQFF

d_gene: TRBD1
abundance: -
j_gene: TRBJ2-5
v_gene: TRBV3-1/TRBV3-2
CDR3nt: TGTGCCAGCAGCCAAGATCCAGGGGGAGAGACCCAGTACTTC
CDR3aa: CASSQDPGGETQYF

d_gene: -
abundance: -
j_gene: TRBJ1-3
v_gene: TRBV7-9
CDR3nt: TGTGCCAGCAGCATAAAAGGGCTGCCCGGAAACACCATATATTTT
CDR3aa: CASSIKGLPGNTIYF

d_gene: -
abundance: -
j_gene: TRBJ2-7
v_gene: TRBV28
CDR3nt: TGTGCCAGCAGTTTGCCCCCCTCGACAGGCCGCTACGAGCAGTACTTC
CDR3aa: CASSLPPSTGRYEQYF

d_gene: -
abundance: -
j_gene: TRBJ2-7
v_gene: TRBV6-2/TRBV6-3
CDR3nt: TGTGCCAGCAGTTACGAGGGTGGGGCCTACGAGCAGTACTTC
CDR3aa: CASSYEGGAYEQYF

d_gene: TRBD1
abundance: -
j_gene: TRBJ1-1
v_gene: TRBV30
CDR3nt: TGTGCCTGGGACAGGGGACGGGGTGAAGCTTTCTTT
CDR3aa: CAWDRGRGEAFF

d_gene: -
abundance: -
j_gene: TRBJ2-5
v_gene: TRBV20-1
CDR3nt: TGCAGTGCTAGTAGTTGGGATCAAGAGACCCAGTACTTC
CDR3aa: CSASSWDQETQYF

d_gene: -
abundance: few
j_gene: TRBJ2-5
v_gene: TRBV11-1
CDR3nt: TGTGCCAGCAGCTTACAGGGGCTGTACCAAGAGACCCAGTACTTC
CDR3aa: CASSLQGLYQETQYF

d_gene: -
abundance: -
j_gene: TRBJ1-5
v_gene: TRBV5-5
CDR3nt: TGTGCCAGCAGCTGGGACAAGGGGAATCAGCCCCAGCATTTT
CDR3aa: CASSWDKGNQPQHF

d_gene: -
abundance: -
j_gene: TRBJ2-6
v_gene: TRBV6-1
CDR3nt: TGTGCCAGCAGTGCCGCCCCGGGTGCCGGGGCCAACGTCCTGACTTTC
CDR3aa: CASSAAPGAGANVLTF

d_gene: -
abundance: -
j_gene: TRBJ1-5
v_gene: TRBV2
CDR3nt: TGTGCCAGCAGTCTCAATGGGGGACAGCCCCAGCATTTT
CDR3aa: CASSLNGGQPQHF

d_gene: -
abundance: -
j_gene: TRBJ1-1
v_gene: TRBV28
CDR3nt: TGTGCCAGCAGTTTGTTCGGGCGAACTGAAGCTTTCTTT
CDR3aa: CASSLFGRTEAFF

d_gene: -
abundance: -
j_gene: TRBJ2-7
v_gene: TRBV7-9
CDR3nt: TGTGCCAGCAGCTTAGGATTTCAGGGACCCTACGAGCAGTACTTC
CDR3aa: CASSLGFQGPYEQYF

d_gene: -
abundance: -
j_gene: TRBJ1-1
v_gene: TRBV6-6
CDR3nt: TGTGCCAGCTGTTCAGACTTAGTCACTGAAGCTTTCTTT
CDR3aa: CASCSDLVTEAFF

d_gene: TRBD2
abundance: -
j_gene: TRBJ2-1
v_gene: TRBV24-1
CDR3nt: TGTGCCACCAGTGATTTTGGCGGGAGTTTGAGGGAGCAGTTCTTC
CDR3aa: CATSDFGGSLREQFF

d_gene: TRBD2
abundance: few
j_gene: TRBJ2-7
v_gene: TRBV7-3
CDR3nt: TGTGCCAGCCGTATTAGCGGGAGTTCCGAGCAGTACTTC
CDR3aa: CASRISGSSEQYF

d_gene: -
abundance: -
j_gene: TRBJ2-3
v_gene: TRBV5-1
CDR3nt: TGCGCCAGCAGCTTGTTCCAGGGCACAGATACGCAGTATTTT
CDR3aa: CASSLFQGTDTQYF

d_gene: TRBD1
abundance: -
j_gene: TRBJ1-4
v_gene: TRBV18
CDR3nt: TGTGCCAGCTCACCTATGGGACAGGGGAATGAAAAACTGTTTTTT
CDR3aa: CASSPMGQGNEKLFF

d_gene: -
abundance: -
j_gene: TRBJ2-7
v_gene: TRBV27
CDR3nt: TGTGCCAGCAGTTCCCTGTTACACGAGCAGTACTTC
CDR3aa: CASSSLLHEQYF

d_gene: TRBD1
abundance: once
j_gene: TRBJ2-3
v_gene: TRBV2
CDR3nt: TGTGCCAGCACCTTGGACAGGCCTAGCACAGATACGCAGTATTTT
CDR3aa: CASTLDRPSTDTQYF

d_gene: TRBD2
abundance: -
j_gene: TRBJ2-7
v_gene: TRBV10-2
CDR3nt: TGCGCCAGCAGTGACGCGGGAGGGATATCCTACGAGCAGTACTTC
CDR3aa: CASSDAGGISYEQYF

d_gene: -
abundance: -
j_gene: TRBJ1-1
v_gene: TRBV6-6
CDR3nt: TGTGCCAGCAGACTAACAGGGAACCCTGAAGCTTTCTTT
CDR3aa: CASRLTGNPEAFF

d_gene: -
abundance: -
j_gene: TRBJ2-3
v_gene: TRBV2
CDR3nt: TGTGCCAGCAGCCGGCTAGCAGTAAGCACAGATACGCAGTATTTT
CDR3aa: CASSRLAVSTDTQYF

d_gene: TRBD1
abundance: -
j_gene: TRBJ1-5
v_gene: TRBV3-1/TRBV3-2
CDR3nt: TGTGCCAGCAGCCAAGATCGCGGACAGGGGGTCGATCAGCCCCAGCATTTT
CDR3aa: CASSQDRGQGVDQPQHF

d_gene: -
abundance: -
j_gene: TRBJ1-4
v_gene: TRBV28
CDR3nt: TGTGCCAGCCAAACAGGGTCTGAAAAACTGTTTTTT
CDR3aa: CASQTGSEKLFF

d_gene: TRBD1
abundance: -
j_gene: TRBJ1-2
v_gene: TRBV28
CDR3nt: TGTGCCAGCCGCGTACCCGGGACAGTGCCTTATGGCTACACCTTC
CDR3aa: CASRVPGTVPYGYTF

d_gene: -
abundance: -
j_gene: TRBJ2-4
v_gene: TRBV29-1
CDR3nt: TGCAGCGTTGTTACCCAGGGCGAAGCCAAAAACATTCAGTACTTC
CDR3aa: CSVVTQGEAKNIQYF

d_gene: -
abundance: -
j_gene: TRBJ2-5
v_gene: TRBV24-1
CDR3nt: TGTGCCCTCCCCTTTAGACAGGCGAAAGAGACCCAGTACTTC
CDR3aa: CALPFRQAKETQYF

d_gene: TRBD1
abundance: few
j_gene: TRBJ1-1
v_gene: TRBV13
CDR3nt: TGTGCCAGCAGCTTATGGGACAGGGTATATGACACTGAAGCTTTCTTT
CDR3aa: CASSLWDRVYDTEAFF

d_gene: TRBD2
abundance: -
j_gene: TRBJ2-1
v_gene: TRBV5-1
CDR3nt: TGCGCCAGCAGCTTGGAGGGAGGGTTGGGAGCGGGCAGCAATGAGCAGTTCTTC
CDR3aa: CASSLEGGLGAGSNEQFF

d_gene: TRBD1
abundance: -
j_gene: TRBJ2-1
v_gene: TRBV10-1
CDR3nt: TGCGCCACCTCACCAGACAGGGGTAATGAGCAGTTCTTC
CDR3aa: CATSPDRGNEQFF

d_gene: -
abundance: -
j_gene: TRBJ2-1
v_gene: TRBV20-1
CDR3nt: TGCAGTGCGTTTGGGGGAGAAGCAGTCTTC
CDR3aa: CSAFGGEAVF

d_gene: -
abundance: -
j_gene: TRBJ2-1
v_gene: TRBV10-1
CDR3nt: TGCGCCAGCAGCGCTGCATACAATGAGCAGTTCTTC
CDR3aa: CASSAAYNEQFF